Below are 20 T cell receptor beta chains sequenced from a single sample in a study of T cell repertoires in cytomegalovirus infection. TCRdb re-derived calls from the reads in MiXCR, one entry per CDR3 protein. The table lists fewer than 200,000 distinct CDR3 sequences, approximately 21% of them singletons, with roughly 25% in the top ten. What these receptors recognize is not known. Sample: CD8+ T cells from cultured PBMCs, taken from culture after CMV antigen stimulation. Receptors originate from a human donor in good health (CMV status not recorded). Some clones in this sample may be carry-over from other donors' samples.

The chain combines TRBV6-2 or TRBV6-3 with TRBJ2-7; no firm D call. In germline, CDR1 is MNHEY, CDR2 SVGEGT. The CDR3 extends over 17 amino acids. Trimming removed 0 bases from V and 3 bases from J, with 18 bases in between. The CDR3 bases are TGTGCCAGCAGTTACTCGGCGACACGCGGCTCCCACTACGAGCAGTACTTC. This encodes CASSYSATRGSHYEQYF.

The rearrangement links TRBV27 to TRBJ2-7; maybe TRBD2 (5 bases). Trimming removed 2 bases at V and 5 bases at J, with 16 bases between. The CDR3 is 15 amino acids. Germline CDR1 reads MNHEY; CDR2 reads SMNVEV (reference sequence). The CDR3 loop is CASSLASGGRHEQYF. Here the CDR3 DNA reads TGTGCCAGCAGTTTAGCAAGCGGTGGACGCCACGAGCAGTACTTC.

This clonotype was counted a few times. V gene TRBV7-2 combines with J gene TRBJ2-7; no clear D. CDR3 size: 14 residues. V lost 1 base to trimming and J lost 4 bases, with 11 bases between them. Germline loops: CDR1 SGHTA, CDR2 FQGNSA. CDR3 bases: TGTGCCAGCAGCTTAGGGAGACAACTTTACGAGCAGTACTTC. Translating it yields CASSLGRQLYEQYF. The variable domain in full, completed from reference TRBV7-2 and TRBJ2-7, reads GAGVSQSPSNKVTEKGKDVELRCDPISGHTALYWYRQSLGQGLEFLIYFQGNSAPDKSGLPSDRFSAERTGGSVSTLTIQRTQQEDSAVYLCASSLGRQLYEQYFGPGTRLTVT.

The chain has TRBV12-3 or TRBV12-4 and TRBJ2-1; 7 positions match TRBD2. Trimming took 1 base from V and 7 from J; bases not matched to a gene: 13. The CDR3 spans 17 residues. The CDR3 loop reads CASSLGFPGGATNEQFF. For the CDR3, the DNA is TGTGCCAGCAGTTTAGGTTTTCCGGGGGGTGCTACGAATGAGCAGTTCTTC.

This sequence joins TRBV6-2 or TRBV6-3 and TRBJ2-7; TRBD1 might be the D (6 bases). The CDR3 extends over 14 amino acids. Trimming stripped 7 bases from V and 5 bases from J, with 18 bases between. Per germline, CDR1 MNHEY and CDR2 SVGEGT. In DNA, the CDR3 is TGTGCCAGCACCAAAGAACAGGGCGCCCACGAGCAGTACTTC. It translates to CASTKEQGAHEQYF.

Points on this clonotype: Possible read error: a much larger clone is one base away. The chain is built from TRBV7-2 and TRBJ2-7; D may be TRBD2 (6 bases). CDR3 size: 13 residues. Germline-derived CDR1 and CDR2 are SGHTA and FQGNSA. Here the CDR3 DNA reads TGTGCCAGCAGCTTAGTCACTAGCTACGAGCGGTACTTC. It encodes CASSLVTSYERYF.

This clonotype appeared a few times. The chain has TRBV11-3 and TRBJ2-1; 7 nucleotides agree with TRBD2. CDR1 SGHNT and CDR2 YENEEA come from the germline V gene. The CDR3 length is 17 residues. Trimming cost V 1 base and J 0 bases; bases outside gene matches: 6. The CDR3 DNA reads as TGTGCCAGCAGCTTAGTGGGGGGGGGGAGCTCCTACAATGAGCAGTTCTTC. Protein: CASSLVGGGSSYNEQFF.

V gene TRBV28 combines with J gene TRBJ1-2; 9 bases are a match to TRBD1. Trimming cost V 4 bases and J 4 bases; bases outside gene matches: 7. The CDR3 runs to 15 residues. Per the germline V gene, CDR1 is MDHEN and CDR2 is SYDVKM. The CDR3: CASSSGTGTFYGYTF. For the CDR3, the DNA is TGTGCCAGCAGTTCCGGGACAGGGACCTTCTATGGCTACACCTTC.

This rearrangement joins TRBV11-2 to TRBJ1-1; weak D call: TRBD1 (5 bases). Germline V gene lookup returns CDR1 SGHAT and CDR2 FQNNGV. Between the trimmed V and J ends, which lost 0 bases and 3 bases, there was a span of 14 bases. The CDR3 extends over 16 amino acids. Written as DNA, the CDR3 is TGTGCCAGCAGCTTAGACACCGGCGGGGGGGACACTGAAGCTTTCTTT. Protein sequence: CASSLDTGGGDTEAFF.

The table lists this clonotype with many counts. This chain uses TRBV27 with TRBJ1-2; TRBD1 might be the D (6 bases). Germline V gives CDR1 MNHEY, CDR2 SMNVEV (reference sequence). Trimming stripped 7 bases from V and 2 bases from J, with 17 bases between. The CDR3 consists of 15 residues. CDR3 in amino acids: CASTPGWGANYGYTF. The CDR3 DNA sequence: TGTGCCAGCACCCCTGGTTGGGGGGCAAACTATGGCTACACCTTC.

This clonotype appeared a few times. The chain carries TRBV7-2 and TRBJ1-1; D unclear. CDR1 SGHTA and CDR2 FQGNSA come from the germline V gene. The CDR3 sequence is 13 residues long. Trimming shortened V by 1 base and J by 5 bases, and 8 bases separated the two germline ends. CDR3 DNA: TGTGCCAGCAGCTTAGGGGATAGGACTGAAGCTTTCTTT. Amino acids: CASSLGDRTEAFF.

The chain recombines TRBV20-1 with TRBJ2-1; TRBD1 matches 9 bases. V lost 6 bases and J lost 4; bases outside the gene matches: 16. The CDR3 sequence is 17 residues long. Germline-derived CDR1 and CDR2 are DFQATT and SNEGSKA (reference sequence). Here the CDR3 reads CSAHLPPGQGSYNEQFF. DNA for the CDR3: TGCAGTGCCCACCTACCACCAGGACAGGGGTCTTACAATGAGCAGTTCTTC.

This clonotype was observed a few times. The chain is built from TRBV7-9 and TRBJ2-3; a possible D gene is TRBD2 (5 bases). Germline-derived CDR1 and CDR2 are SEHNR and FQNEAQ (reference sequence). The CDR3 spans 15 residues. The ends were cut back, 10 bases at V and 3 bases at J, with 20 bases in the middle. For the CDR3, the DNA is TGTGCCAATCAAGAAGTGGAGCGGATTACAGATACGCAGTATTTT. It translates to CANQEVERITDTQYF.

The chain links TRBV4-3 to TRBJ1-1, with TRBD1 matching over 7 bases. In germline, CDR1 is LGHNA, CDR2 YSLEER. Trimming cost V 4 bases and J 7 bases; bases outside gene matches: 18. The CDR3 consists of 17 residues. Here the CDR3 DNA reads TGCGCCAGCAGCCCTTCCCTACAGGGGCTGGTGGGGCATGAAGCTTTCTTT. Its protein product is CASSPSLQGLVGHEAFF.

This clonotype was recorded a few times. The chain joins TRBV7-2 to TRBJ1-5; 9 nucleotides align to TRBD1. The CDR3 totals 16 residues. The V gene end was trimmed by 5 bases and the J gene end by 9 bases; junction bases not matched to a gene: 14. The germline V gene has CDR1 SGHTA and CDR2 FQGNSA. In DNA form, the CDR3 reads TGTGCCAGCAGCCTGACTGGGGACAGGGAGGATCCGCCCCAGCATTTT. Encoded protein: CASSLTGDREDPPQHF.

The chain has TRBV6-2 or TRBV6-3 and TRBJ2-7; D not resolved. Trimming shortened V by 2 bases and J by 5 bases, and 7 bases separated the two germline ends. This CDR3 contains 12 residues. In germline, CDR1 is MNHEY, CDR2 SVGEGT. CDR3: CASSYLIDEQYF. In nucleotides, the CDR3 is TGTGCCAGCAGTTACCTCATTGACGAGCAGTACTTC.

This clonotype has just a few counts. This rearrangement joins TRBV7-8 to TRBJ1-4; a possible D gene is TRBD1 (6 bases). Germline V gives CDR1 SGHVS, CDR2 FQNEAQ. The CDR3 has 19 amino acids. V shed 5 bases and J shed 0 bases, with 22 bases lying between them. As DNA, the CDR3 is TGTGCCAGCAGCCGAAGAGGACAGACATTATCTGCAACTAATGAAAAACTGTTTTTT. Translated, it gives CASSRRGQTLSATNEKLFF.

This clonotype has just a few counts. The V and J genes are TRBV7-2 and TRBJ1-1; D remains ambiguous. CDR1 and CDR2 (germline): SGHTA, FQGNSA. This CDR3 contains 11 residues. The V end lost 2 bases, the J end lost 7 bases, and 5 bases lay between the germline ends. The CDR3: CASSLSYEAFF. Written as DNA, the CDR3 is TGTGCCAGCAGCTTATCTTATGAAGCTTTCTTT.

This clonotype was seen repeatedly, ten times or more. The chain has TRBV7-9 and TRBJ1-2, with 8 bases that match TRBD1. The CDR3 consists of 16 residues. V gave up 2 bases and J gave up 6 bases; unmatched junction bases: 11. Per germline, CDR1 SEHNR and CDR2 FQNEAQ (reference sequence). CDR3: CASSLSVGQGGDGYTF. CDR3 nucleotide sequence: TGTGCCAGCAGCTTATCGGTTGGACAGGGCGGAGATGGCTACACCTTC.

CDR3 nucleotide sequence: TGTGCCAGCAGCCCGCGGGGTACCGGCACAGATACGCAGTATTTT. Translated: CASSPRGTGTDTQYF. The J gene is TRBJ2-3, the V gene TRBV7-9; maybe TRBD2 (6 bases). From germline, CDR1 is SEHNR and CDR2 FQNEAQ (reference sequence). CDR3 length equals 15 residues. Trimming left V 5 bases short and J 1 base short, with 13 bases between.